This T cell receptor beta chain was observed in a study of CXCR3-negative and CXCR3-positive naive CD8 T cells. About the research overall: Overall TRB read output was about 140 million, and each library contained about 1.5 +/- 0.3 million reads. Study findings and constraints: CXCR3-expressing naive cells carried TRB CDR3s more hydrophobic than those of CXCR3-negative naive cells. Similar TRBV-TRBJ usage characterized naive CXCR3-negative and CXCR3-positive cells; memory cells differed.

Subsets of CD8+ T cells were each sorted in triplicate at around 320,000 cells apiece. Naive CD8+ T cells were CD45RO-CCR7+CD27+CD95-. All TRB cDNA libraries came from 5' RACE performed with UMI labels. TCRdb reprocessed the 5' RACE reads, with one entry per CDR3 protein and no DNA. The sample's table shows around 84,000 distinct CDR3 sequences. This CDR3 region has 13 residues. As to this clonotype: Its specificity is unknown.

The chain employs TRBV12-3 or TRBV12-4 and TRBJ1-1; TCRdb's D call of TRBD1 is untestable without DNA. This receptor was identified in a human donor in good health. Some clones in this sample may be carry-over from other donors' samples. Sequenced sample: naive CXCR3+ CD8+ T cells from blood. Stated subset: CD45RO-CCR7+CD27+CD95- naive CD8+ T cells expressing CXCR3 (TNR3+). Here the CDR3 reads CASGGLEGTEAFF.